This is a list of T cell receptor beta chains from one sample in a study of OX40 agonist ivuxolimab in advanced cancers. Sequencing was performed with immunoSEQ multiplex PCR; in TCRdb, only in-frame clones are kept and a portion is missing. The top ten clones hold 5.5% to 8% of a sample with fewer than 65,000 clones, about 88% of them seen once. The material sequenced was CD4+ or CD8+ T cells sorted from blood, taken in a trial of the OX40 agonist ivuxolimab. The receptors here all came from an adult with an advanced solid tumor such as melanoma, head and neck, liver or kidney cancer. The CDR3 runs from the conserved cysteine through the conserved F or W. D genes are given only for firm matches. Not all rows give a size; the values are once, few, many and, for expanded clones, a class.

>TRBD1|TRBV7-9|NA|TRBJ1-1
CASSLTGVGTEAFF
TGTGCCAGCAGCCTTACAGGGGTGGGCACTGAAGCTTTCTTT
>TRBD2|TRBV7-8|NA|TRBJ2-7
CASSFLGEGWSSEQYF
TGTGCCAGCAGCTTCCTCGGGGAGGGGTGGTCCTCCGAGCAGTACTTC
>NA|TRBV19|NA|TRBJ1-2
CASSNFGYTF
TGTGCCAGTAGTAATTTTGGCTACACCTTC
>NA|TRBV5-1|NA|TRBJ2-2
CASSPGRANTGELFF
TGCGCCAGCAGCCCCGGACGGGCGAACACCGGGGAGCTGTTTTTT
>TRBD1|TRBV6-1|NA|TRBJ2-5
CASSELAGGYQETQYF
TGTGCCAGCAGTGAATTGGCAGGGGGTTACCAAGAGACCCAGTACTTC
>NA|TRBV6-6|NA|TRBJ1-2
CASSYLRAEGLDF
TGTGCCAGCAGTTACCTTCGGGCGGAGGGTCTTGACTTC
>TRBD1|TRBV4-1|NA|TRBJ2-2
CASNPYRGLTGELFF
TGCGCCAGCAACCCCTACAGGGGGCTCACCGGGGAGCTGTTTTTT
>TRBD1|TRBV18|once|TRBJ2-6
CASSPGQGGGANVLTF
TGTGCCAGCTCACCCGGACAGGGGGGTGGGGCCAACGTCCTGACTTTC
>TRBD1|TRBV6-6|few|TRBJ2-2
CASSQGVIGELFF
TGTGCCAGCAGCCAGGGGGTGATCGGGGAGCTGTTTTTT
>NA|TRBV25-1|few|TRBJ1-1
CASRREVNTEAFF
TGTGCCAGCAGGCGCGAGGTGAACACTGAAGCTTTCTTT
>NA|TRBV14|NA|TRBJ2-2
CASSQVSGWVFF
TGTGCCAGCAGCCAAGTTTCAGGCTGGGTGTTTTTT
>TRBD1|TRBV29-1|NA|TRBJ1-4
CSVLPVTGGEKLFF
TGCAGCGTTCTTCCCGTTACAGGGGGGGAAAAACTGTTTTTT
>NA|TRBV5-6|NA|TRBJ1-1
CASSVGQGREAFF
TGTGCCAGCAGCGTGGGCCAAGGACGTGAAGCTTTCTTT
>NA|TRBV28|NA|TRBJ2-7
CASSPTAPGAYEQYF
TGTGCCAGCAGTCCAACGGCCCCAGGGGCCTACGAGCAGTACTTC
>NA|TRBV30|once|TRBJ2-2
CAWSIGFPPTGELFF
TGTGCCTGGAGTATAGGATTTCCTCCCACCGGGGAGCTGTTTTTT
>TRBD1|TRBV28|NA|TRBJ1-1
CASSSGQGKGEAFF
TGTGCCAGCAGTTCTGGACAGGGCAAAGGCGAAGCTTTCTTT
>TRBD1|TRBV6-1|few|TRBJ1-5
CASRQGNQPQHF
TGTGCCAGCAGACAGGGGAATCAGCCCCAGCATTTT
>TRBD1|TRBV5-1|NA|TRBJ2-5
CASSAPGQGLETQYF
TGCGCCAGCAGCGCACCGGGACAGGGGTTGGAGACCCAGTACTTC
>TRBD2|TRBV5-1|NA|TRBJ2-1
CASSPAGTDSNEQFF
TGCGCCAGCAGCCCAGCGGGGACTGATAGCAATGAGCAGTTCTTC
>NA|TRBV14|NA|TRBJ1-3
CASSHGRNTIYF
TGTGCCAGCAGCCACGGAAGAAACACCATATATTTT
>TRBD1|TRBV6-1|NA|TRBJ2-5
CASSEGQGQETQYF
TGTGCCAGCAGTGAAGGACAGGGGCAAGAGACCCAGTACTTC
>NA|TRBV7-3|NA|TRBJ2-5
CASSLTGEETQYF
TGTGCCAGCAGCTTAACGGGGGAAGAGACCCAGTACTTC
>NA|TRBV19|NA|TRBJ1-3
CASSSLQNSGNTIYF
TGTGCCAGTAGTAGCCTTCAGAACTCTGGAAACACCATATATTTT
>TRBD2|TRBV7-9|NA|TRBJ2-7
CASSFPASGMSLEQCF
TGTGCCAGCAGCTTCCCCGCTAGCGGGATGAGCCTCGAGCAGTGCTTC
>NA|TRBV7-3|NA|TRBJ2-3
CASSLGTSTDTQYF
TGTGCCAGCAGTCTCGGGACTAGCACAGATACGCAGTATTTT
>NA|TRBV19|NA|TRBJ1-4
CASRPHLVPTSEKLFF
TGTGCCAGTAGACCCCATTTGGTACCCACCTCTGAAAAACTGTTTTTT
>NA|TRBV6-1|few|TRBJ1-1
CASPGPGFGTEAFF
TGTGCCAGCCCCGGGCCAGGGTTCGGGACTGAAGCTTTCTTT
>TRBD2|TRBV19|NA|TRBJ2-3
CASSSSAGLAGISDTQYF
TGTGCCAGTAGTAGTTCGGCGGGACTAGCGGGAATTTCAGATACGCAGTATTTT
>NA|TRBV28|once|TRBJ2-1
CASRQGWNEQFF
TGTGCCAGCAGGCAGGGTTGGAATGAGCAGTTCTTC
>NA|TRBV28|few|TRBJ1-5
CASSYGLINQPQHF
TGTGCCAGCAGTTATGGACTGATCAATCAGCCCCAGCATTTT
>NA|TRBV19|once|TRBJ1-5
CASSLGQFDQPQHF
TGTGCCAGTAGCTTAGGACAGTTTGATCAGCCCCAGCATTTT
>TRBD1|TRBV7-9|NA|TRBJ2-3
CASSKRQGSTDTQYF
TGTGCCAGCAGCAAACGACAGGGAAGCACAGATACGCAGTATTTT
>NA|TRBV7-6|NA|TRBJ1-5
CASSLGGGAVSNQPQHF
TGTGCCAGCAGCTTAGGAGGGGGGGCGGTCAGCAATCAGCCCCAGCATTTT
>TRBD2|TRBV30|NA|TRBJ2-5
CAWTVGGGTQYF
TGTGCCTGGACCGTCGGGGGGGGGACCCAGTACTTC
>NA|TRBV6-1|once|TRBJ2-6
CASNPLGSGANVLTF
TGTGCCAGCAATCCCCTGGGATCTGGGGCCAACGTCCTGACTTTC
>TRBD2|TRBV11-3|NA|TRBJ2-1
CASSSGTSGRARPYEQFF
TGTGCCAGCAGCTCCGGGACTAGCGGGAGGGCCAGGCCCTATGAGCAGTTCTTC
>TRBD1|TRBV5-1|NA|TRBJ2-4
CASSLSSIGQGLDIQYF
TGCGCCAGCAGCTTGTCCTCTATCGGACAGGGGCTCGACATTCAGTACTTC
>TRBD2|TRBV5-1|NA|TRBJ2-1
CASGTTLASNEQFF
TGCGCCAGCGGGACTACTCTAGCGTCCAATGAGCAGTTCTTC
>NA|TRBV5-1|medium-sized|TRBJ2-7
CASRPWTQPGEQYF
TGCGCCAGTCGGCCTTGGACCCAGCCGGGTGAGCAGTACTTC
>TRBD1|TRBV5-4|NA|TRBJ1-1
CASSSWTGGLNTEAFF
TGTGCCAGCAGCTCTTGGACAGGGGGCCTGAACACTGAAGCTTTCTTT
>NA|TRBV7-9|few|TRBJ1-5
CASSLDSTNQPQHF
TGTGCTTCCAGCTTAGACTCAACAAACCAGCCCCAGCATTTT